This entry features one T cell receptor (beta chain) sequence. Profiled with immunoSEQ multiplex PCR; TCRdb holds only in-frame clones, not every one. The profile covers nearly 25,000 clones, with under 95% appearing a single time and 25% to 35% taken by the ten largest. This entry comes from a study of blood T cell repertoires in COVID-19. Study as a whole: Samples came from the United States, Italy and Spain, spanning acute and convalescent COVID-19.

The CDR3 is 12 residues long. Deletions cut 4 bases from V and 6 bases from J, with 9 bases between. The germline V gene encodes CDR1 SNHLY and CDR2 FYNNEI. The origin of this receptor is a man in his sixties or seventies with active COVID-19. The chain carries TRBV2 and TRBJ1-1; possibly TRBD1 for D (5 bases). Sequences were obtained from peripheral blood. The CDR3 is CASSAGKSEAFF. DNA of the CDR3: TGTGCCAGCAGTGCAGGGAAATCTGAAGCTTTCTTT.